These 11 T cell receptor beta chains share one sample of origin, sequenced in a study of blood T cell repertoires in COVID-19. Using immunoSEQ multiplex PCR, the repertoire was profiled, and TCRdb retains in-frame clones only, with some absent. The data contain over 45,000 clones, roughly four fifths of them singletons. Sequencing used peripheral blood. The receptors were sampled from a woman aged 55-70 years with acute or convalescent COVID-19.

This sequence joins TRBV5-1 and TRBJ2-1, with D perhaps matching TRBD2 (6 bases). The CDR3 runs to 19 residues. V was shortened by 4 bases and J by 2 bases, with 25 bases between the two germline ends. Germline CDR1 reads SGHRS; CDR2 reads YFSETQ. CDR3 bases: TGCGCCAGCAGCCTCCGTTCCGGGGGATGGCTATCCACCTACAATGAGCAGTTCTTC. Its protein product is CASSLRSGGWLSTYNEQFF.

The V and J genes are TRBV28 and TRBJ1-1; D might be TRBD1 (5 bases). Germline V gene lookup returns CDR1 MDHEN and CDR2 SYDVKM. Trimming pared 7 bases from V and 2 bases from J, leaving 14 bases between. The CDR3 loop spans 14 amino acids. This chain's CDR3 is CASTSGTQNTEAFF. In nucleotides, the CDR3 is TGTGCCAGCACGTCAGGGACTCAAAACACTGAAGCTTTCTTT.

The chain recombines TRBV10-3 with TRBJ1-1; unclear D gene. The V gene lost 2 bases and the J gene lost 0 bases, with 4 bases spanning the gap. CDR3 length: 13 residues. The germline V gene encodes CDR1 ENHRY and CDR2 SYGVKD. As DNA, the CDR3 is TGTGCCATCAGTGAGAGCATGAACACTGAAGCTTTCTTT. This gives the protein CAISESMNTEAFF.

The J gene is TRBJ1-4, the V gene TRBV2; D is ambiguous. Germline CDR1 reads SNHLY; CDR2 reads FYNNEI. The V and J ends lost 4 bases and 0 bases respectively, with 6 bases between them. The CDR3 runs 14 residues. The CDR3 coding sequence is TGTGCCAGCAGTGCCGTAACAACTAATGAAAAACTGTTTTTT. As protein: CASSAVTTNEKLFF.

The V call is TRBV19, the J call TRBJ1-5; D gene ambiguous. The V and J ends lost 8 bases and 2 bases respectively, with 19 bases between them. Germline V gives CDR1 LNHDA, CDR2 SQIVND (reference sequence). This CDR3 has 16 residues. CDR3: CASGWGGRRGNQPQHF. In DNA, the CDR3 is TGTGCCAGTGGATGGGGTGGCCGGCGGGGCAATCAGCCCCAGCATTTT.

This sequence joins TRBV27 and TRBJ1-3; a possible D gene is TRBD1 (6 bases). Germline CDR1 is MNHEY and CDR2 is SMNVEV (reference sequence). V dropped 0 bases and J dropped 0 bases, with 9 bases sitting between them. The CDR3 contains 16 residues. The CDR3 spells CASSLSGALSGNTIYF. The CDR3 coding sequence is TGTGCCAGCAGTTTATCGGGGGCACTCTCTGGAAACACCATATATTTT.

This chain joins TRBV30 and TRBJ2-3, with 9 nucleotides matching TRBD2. CDR3 length: 16 amino acids. CDR1 is GTSNPN and CDR2 is SVGIG in the germline V gene (reference sequence). V lost 2 bases to trimming and J lost 4 bases; unmatched junction nucleotides: 10. The CDR3 DNA reads TGTGCCTGGAGTCTGCGAGGCCGCGGGGGGGCAGATACGCAGTATTTT. Translated, it gives CAWSLRGRGGADTQYF.

V and J are TRBV6-5 and TRBJ2-7, with 7 nucleotides matching TRBD2. The V gene end was trimmed by 8 bases and the J gene end by 2 bases; junction bases not matched to a gene: 12. The CDR3 length is 15 residues. Germline CDR1 MNHEY, CDR2 SVGAGI. CDR3 amino acids: CASLRPAGLTYEQYF. CDR3 coding DNA: TGTGCCAGCTTACGTCCAGCGGGACTTACCTACGAGCAGTACTTC.

J is TRBJ1-2 and V is TRBV5-8, with TRBD1 matching 10 bases. Germline V gives CDR1 SGHTS, CDR2 YDEGEE. V lost 1 base to trimming and J lost 4 bases; unmatched junction nucleotides: 7. CDR3 length: 16 residues. For the CDR3, the DNA is TGTGCCAGCAGCTTGCCGGGACAGGGGTTCGCCTATGGCTACACCTTC. Translated, it gives CASSLPGQGFAYGYTF.

The chain uses TRBV9 and TRBJ2-2; no clear D. Trimming left V 3 bases short and J 2 bases short, with 11 bases between. Germline V gene lookup returns CDR1 SGDLS and CDR2 YYNGEE. The CDR3 is made up of 15 amino acids. This chain's CDR3 is CASSARLVNTGELFF. CDR3 DNA: TGTGCCAGCAGCGCGAGACTGGTAAACACCGGGGAGCTGTTTTTT.

The CDR3 reads CASSRGTIGAQFF. The CDR3 region has the DNA TGTGCCAGCAGTCGAGGGACTATCGGTGCGCAGTTCTTC. The chain employs TRBV6-2 or TRBV6-3 and TRBJ2-1; 7 bases match TRBD2. Germline CDR1 reads MNHEY; CDR2 reads SVGEGT. The CDR3 has 13 residues. The junction had 10 bases not matched to a gene; V was cut back by 5 bases and J by 12 bases.